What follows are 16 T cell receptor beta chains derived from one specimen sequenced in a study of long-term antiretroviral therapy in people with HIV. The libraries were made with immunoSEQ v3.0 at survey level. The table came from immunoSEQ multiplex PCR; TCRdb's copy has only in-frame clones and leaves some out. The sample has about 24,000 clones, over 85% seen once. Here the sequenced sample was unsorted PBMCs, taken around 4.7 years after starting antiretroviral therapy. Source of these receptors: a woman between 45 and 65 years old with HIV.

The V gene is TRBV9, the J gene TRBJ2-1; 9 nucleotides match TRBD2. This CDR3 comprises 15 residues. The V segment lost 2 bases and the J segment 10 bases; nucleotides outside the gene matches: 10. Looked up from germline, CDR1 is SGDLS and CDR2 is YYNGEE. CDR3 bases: TGTGCCAGCAGCGTGGGACTAGCTGGGAATGACGAGCAGTTCTTC. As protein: CASSVGLAGNDEQFF.

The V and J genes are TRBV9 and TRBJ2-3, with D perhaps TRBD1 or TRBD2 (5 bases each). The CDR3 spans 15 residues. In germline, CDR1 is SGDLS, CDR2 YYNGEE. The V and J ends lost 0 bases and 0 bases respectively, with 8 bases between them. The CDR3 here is CASSVEGRSTDTQYF. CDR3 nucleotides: TGTGCCAGCAGCGTAGAGGGACGGAGCACAGATACGCAGTATTTT.

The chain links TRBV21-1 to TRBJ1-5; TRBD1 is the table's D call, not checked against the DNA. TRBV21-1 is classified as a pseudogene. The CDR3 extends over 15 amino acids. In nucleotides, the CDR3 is TGTGCCAGCAGCCACAAAGGAACAGGGGGCCAGCCCCAGCATTTT. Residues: CASSHKGTGGQPQHF.

CDR3 nucleotide sequence: TGTGCCAGCAGCTTTGACAGGGGTACCTACAATGAGCAGTTCTTC. This sequence encodes CASSFDRGTYNEQFF. The chain links TRBV11-1 to TRBJ2-1, with 8 bases identical to TRBD1. With 3 bases clipped from V and 2 bases from J, the junction kept 3 bases outside the gene matches. CDR1 is SGHAT, CDR2 FQDESV, per germline (reference sequence). The length of the CDR3 is 15 residues.

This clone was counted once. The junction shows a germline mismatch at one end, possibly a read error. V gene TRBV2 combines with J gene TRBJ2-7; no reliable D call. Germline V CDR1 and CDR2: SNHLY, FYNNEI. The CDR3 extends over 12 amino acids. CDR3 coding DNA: TGTGCCAGCAGAGAAGTATCCTACGAGCAGTACTTC. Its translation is CASREVSYEQYF. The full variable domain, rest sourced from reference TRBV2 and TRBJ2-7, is EPEVTQTPSHQVTQMGQEVILRCVPISNHLYFYWYRQILGQKVEFLVSFYNNEISEKSEIFDDQFSVERPDGSNFTLKIRSTKLEDSAMYFCASREVSYEQYFGPGTRLTVT.

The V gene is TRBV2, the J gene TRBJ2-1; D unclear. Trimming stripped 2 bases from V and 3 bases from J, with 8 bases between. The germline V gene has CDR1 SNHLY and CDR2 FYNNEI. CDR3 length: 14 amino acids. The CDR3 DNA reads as TGTGCCAGCAGTGAAATAGGCGGCTACAATGAGCAGTTCTTC. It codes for CASSEIGGYNEQFF.

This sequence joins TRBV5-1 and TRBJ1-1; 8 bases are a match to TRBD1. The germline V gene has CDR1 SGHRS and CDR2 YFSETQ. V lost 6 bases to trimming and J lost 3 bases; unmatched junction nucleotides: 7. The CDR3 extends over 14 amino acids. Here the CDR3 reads CASTGQGLDTEAFF. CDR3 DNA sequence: TGCGCCAGCACCGGACAGGGTCTGGACACTGAAGCTTTCTTT.

As DNA, the CDR3 is TGTGCCAGCAGCGCCGACTCCCTCCCTGGGGCCAACGTCCTGACTTTC. As protein: CASSADSLPGANVLTF. This chain connects TRBV27 to TRBJ2-6; D uncertain. The CDR3 sequence is 16 residues long. V lost 6 bases to trimming and J lost 2 bases, with 14 bases between them. The V gene's germline CDR1 is MNHEY and CDR2 SMNVEV (reference sequence).

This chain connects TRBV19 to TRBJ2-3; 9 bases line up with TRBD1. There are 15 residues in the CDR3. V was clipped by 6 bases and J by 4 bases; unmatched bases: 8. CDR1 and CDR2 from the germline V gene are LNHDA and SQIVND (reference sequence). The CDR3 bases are TGTGCCAGTAGGGGTAGACAGGGGGTCGCAGATACGCAGTATTTT. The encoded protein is CASRGRQGVADTQYF.

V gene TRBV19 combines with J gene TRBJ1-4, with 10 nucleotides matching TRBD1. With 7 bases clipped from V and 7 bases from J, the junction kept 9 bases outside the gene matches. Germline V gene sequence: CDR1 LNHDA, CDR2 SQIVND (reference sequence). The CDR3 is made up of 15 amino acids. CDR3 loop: CASTGQGRFREKLFF. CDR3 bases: TGTGCCAGTACGGGACAGGGGAGGTTTCGTGAAAAACTGTTTTTT.

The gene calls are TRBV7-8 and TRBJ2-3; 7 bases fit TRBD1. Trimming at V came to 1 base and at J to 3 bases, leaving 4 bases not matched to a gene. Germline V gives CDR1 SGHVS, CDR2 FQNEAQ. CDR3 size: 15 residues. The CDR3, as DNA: TGTGCCAGCAGCTTAGTACAGGGGATAACAGATACGCAGTATTTT. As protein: CASSLVQGITDTQYF.

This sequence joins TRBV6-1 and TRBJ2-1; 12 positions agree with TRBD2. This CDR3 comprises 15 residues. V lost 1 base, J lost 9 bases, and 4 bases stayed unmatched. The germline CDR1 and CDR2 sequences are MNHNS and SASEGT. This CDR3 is CASSEGLAGVTEQFF. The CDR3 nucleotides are TGTGCCAGCAGTGAAGGACTAGCGGGAGTAACTGAGCAGTTCTTC.

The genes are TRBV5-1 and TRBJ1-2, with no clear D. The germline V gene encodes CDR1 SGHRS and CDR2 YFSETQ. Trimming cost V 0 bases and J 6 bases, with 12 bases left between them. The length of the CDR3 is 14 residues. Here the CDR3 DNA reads TGCGCCAGCAGCTTGGGCCAACCCGGCGATGGCTACACCTTC. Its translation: CASSLGQPGDGYTF.

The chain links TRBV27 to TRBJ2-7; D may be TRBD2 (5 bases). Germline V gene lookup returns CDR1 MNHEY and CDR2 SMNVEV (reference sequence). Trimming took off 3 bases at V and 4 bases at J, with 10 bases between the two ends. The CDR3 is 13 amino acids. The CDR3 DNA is TGTGCCAGCAGTTTGAGTAGAGGGTACGAGCAGTACTTC. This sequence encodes CASSLSRGYEQYF.

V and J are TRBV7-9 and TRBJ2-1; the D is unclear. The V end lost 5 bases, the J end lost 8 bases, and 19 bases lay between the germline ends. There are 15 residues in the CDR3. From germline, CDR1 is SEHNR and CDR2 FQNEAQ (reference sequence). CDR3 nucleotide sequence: TGTGCCAGCAGCCACCCCACCCCAAAGCCCCATGAGCAGTTCTTC. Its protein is CASSHPTPKPHEQFF. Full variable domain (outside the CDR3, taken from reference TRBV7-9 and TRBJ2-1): DTGVSQNPRHKITKRGQNVTFRCDPISEHNRLYWYRQTLGQGPEFLTYFQNEAQLEKSRLLSDRFSAERPKGSFSTLEIQRTEQGDSAMYLCASSHPTPKPHEQFFGPGTRLTVL.

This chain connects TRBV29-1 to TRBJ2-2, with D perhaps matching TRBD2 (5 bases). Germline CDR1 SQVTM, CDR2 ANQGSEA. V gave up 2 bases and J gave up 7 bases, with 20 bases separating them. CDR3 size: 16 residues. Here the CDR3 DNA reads TGCAGCGTTGAATTCAGCCCGAGGGTAAGGCACGGGGAGCTGTTTTTT. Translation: CSVEFSPRVRHGELFF.